These 12 T cell receptor beta chains were sequenced from one sample in a study of blood T cell repertoires in COVID-19 (TCRdb year 2020). Receptor libraries were prepared by the immunoSEQ multiplex PCR assay. TCRdb took this table from immuneACCESS and kept in-frame rearrangements with V and J called. Such tables lack part of the clones; where checked against another copy, unresolved V genes explain under half of the gap, and the rest is unexplained. The sample table records some 200,000 clones; around 82% of these occur just once. The biggest ten clones account for 3% to 3.5% of the sample. Sequenced input: peripheral blood. These receptors all stem from a woman in her 30s who had recovered from COVID-19.

This clone was recorded once. The J gene is TRBJ2-7, the V gene TRBV10-3; D might be TRBD2 (5 bases). Germline V gene sequence: CDR1 ENHRY, CDR2 SYGVKD. CDR3 length: 12 residues. V dropped 7 bases and J dropped 6 bases, with 13 bases sitting between them. The DNA for the CDR3 is TGTGCCATCATGGTAGTTGGAGGCGAGCAGTACTTC. Protein: CAIMVVGGEQYF.

This sequence joins TRBV19 and TRBJ2-1, with 10 bases aligning to TRBD1. In germline, CDR1 is LNHDA, CDR2 SQIVND (reference sequence). The CDR3 runs 13 residues. CDR3 coding DNA: TGTGCAGCCGGGACAGGGGCTGGGAATGAGCAGTTCTTC. This gives the protein CAAGTGAGNEQFF.

The chain links TRBV19 to TRBJ1-1; 9 nucleotides line up with TRBD1. This CDR3 spans 13 amino acids. Germline V lookup: CDR1 LNHDA, CDR2 SQIVND (reference sequence). Trimming at V came to 6 bases and at J to 6 bases, leaving 5 bases not matched to a gene. CDR3 DNA sequence: TGTGCCAGTAGCAGACAGGGGGTGGCTGAAGCTTTCTTT. Its protein is CASSRQGVAEAFF.

This chain's CDR3 is CASSIADRGIHGYTF. The CDR3 bases are TGTGCCAGTAGTATAGCGGACAGGGGGATCCACGGCTACACCTTC. V gene TRBV19 combines with J gene TRBJ1-2; TRBD1 aligns across 10 bases. The J segment lost 8 bases and the V segment lost 1 base, leaving 7 bases of the junction unmatched. Germline V gene sequence: CDR1 LNHDA, CDR2 SQIVND (reference sequence). The CDR3 contains 15 residues.

The rearrangement uses TRBV5-1 and TRBJ2-3; tentative D call: TRBD1 (6 bases). Germline lookup yields CDR1 SGHRS and CDR2 YFSETQ. The CDR3 is 17 residues long. V was shortened by 1 base and J by 2 bases, with 17 bases between the two germline ends. This CDR3 is CASSLRGQQKSTDTQYF. The CDR3 coding sequence is TGCGCCAGCAGCTTGAGGGGACAACAGAAATCCACAGATACGCAGTATTTT.

J is TRBJ2-2 and V is TRBV7-9; 8 nucleotides match TRBD1. Germline V gene lookup returns CDR1 SEHNR and CDR2 FQNEAQ (reference sequence). The CDR3 contains 15 residues. The V and J ends lost 2 bases and 5 bases, in that order; junction bases with no gene match: 4. The CDR3 nucleotides read TGTGCCAGCAGCTTAAAGACAGGGGAGACCGGGGAGCTGTTTTTT. Amino acids: CASSLKTGETGELFF. The variable domain in full, completed from reference TRBV7-9 and TRBJ2-2, reads DTGVSQNPRHKITKRGQNVTFRCDPISEHNRLYWYRQTLGQGPEFLTYFQNEAQLEKSRLLSDRFSAERPKGSFSTLEIQRTEQGDSAMYLCASSLKTGETGELFFGEGSRLTVL.

The V gene is TRBV3-1 (or the pseudogene TRBV3-2), the J gene TRBJ1-2; D may be TRBD1 (5 bases). The germline CDR1 and CDR2 sequences are LGHDT and YNNKEL (reference sequence). Trimming shortened V by 2 bases and J by 0 bases, and 25 bases separated the two germline ends. The CDR3 extends over 20 amino acids. DNA of the CDR3: TGTGCCAGCAGCCAAAGAGGTCGGGGGGAGACCCGACCCACTAACTATGGCTACACCTTC. Translating it yields CASSQRGRGETRPTNYGYTF.

J is TRBJ2-5 and V is TRBV7-9, with 13 bases aligning to TRBD2. CDR1 and CDR2 (germline): SEHNR, FQNEAQ (reference sequence). V gave up 2 bases and J gave up 1 base; unmatched junction bases: 7. CDR3 length: 18 residues. CDR3 in amino acids: CASSLSSGTSGTQETQYF. CDR3 bases: TGTGCCAGCAGCTTATCTTCCGGGACTAGCGGGACCCAAGAGACCCAGTACTTC.

This clone was recorded a few times. This chain joins TRBV9 and TRBJ2-1; 11 nucleotides align to TRBD2. The germline V gene has CDR1 SGDLS and CDR2 YYNGEE. V shed 3 bases and J 2 bases; nucleotides not matched to a gene: 4. The CDR3 length is 16 residues. The CDR3 bases are TGTGCCAGCAGCGGAGAGACTAGCGGGACCTACAATGAGCAGTTCTTC. Its translation is CASSGETSGTYNEQFF.

Here the CDR3 DNA reads TGCAGTGCTCCTAATGCGGTGCAGTTCTTC. This gives the protein CSAPNAVQFF. The chain employs TRBV20-1 and TRBJ2-1; no clear D. From germline, CDR1 is DFQATT and CDR2 SNEGSKA (reference sequence). CDR3 length: 10 residues. V lost 5 bases and J lost 12, with 11 bases in between.

V and J are TRBV19 and TRBJ2-7; TRBD1 aligns across 7 bases. The length of the CDR3 is 13 residues. Germline trimming cut 4 bases from V and 1 base from J; bases unmatched to any gene: 1. Germline values: CDR1 LNHDA, CDR2 SQIVND (reference sequence). CDR3 in amino acids: CASSTTGSYEQYF. The CDR3, as DNA: TGTGCCAGTAGTACGACAGGGTCCTACGAGCAGTACTTC.

V is TRBV6-5 and J is TRBJ2-6; D unclear. The CDR3 covers 16 residues. Trimming left V 2 bases short and J 2 bases short, with 10 bases between. Germline V gene sequence: CDR1 MNHEY, CDR2 SVGAGI. CDR3 sequence reads: CASSYGRGPGANVLTF. DNA of the CDR3: TGTGCCAGCAGTTACGGCCGTGGCCCTGGGGCCAACGTCCTGACTTTC.